This T cell receptor (beta chain) emerged from a study of T cell responses to AZD1222 COVID-19 vaccine. The method was immunoSEQ multiplex PCR; TCRdb's version includes in-frame clones alone and lacks a portion of them. Among roughly 120,000 clones listed, 91% were seen once. The CDR3 covers 16 residues. The germline V gene encodes CDR1 SGDLS and CDR2 YYNGEE. V trimming: 0 bases; J trimming: 9 bases; junction bases outside the gene matches: 9. This chain connects TRBV9 to TRBJ2-1; 10 nucleotides line up with TRBD2. The receptor comes from an adult in good health. Sequenced here: peripheral blood, sampled on day 0 of AZD1222 vaccination. The CDR3 DNA reads as TGTGCCAGCAGCGTAGAACGTCTAGCGGGAGTTCGTGAGCAGTTCTTC. It encodes CASSVERLAGVREQFF.